In this sample, the clone carrying this TCR beta chain turned up once. What it recognizes is unknown. The data were taken from a study of cytomegalovirus exposure and HLA in healthy donors. Study summary: T cells numbering about 200 million yielded around 120 million unique TCR beta sequences in an earlier analysis.

Trimming removed 6 bases from V and 4 bases from J, with 11 bases in between. There are 13 residues in the CDR3. Germline V lookup: CDR1 SNHLY, CDR2 FYNNEI. Study-wide findings and caveats: More clonal expansion characterized HLA-associated TCR beta chains than equally common others in a later analysis. Earlier results showed most TCR beta V segments being productive about 87% or about 30% of the time.

In the PCR, 60 Vbeta and 13 Jbeta primers were used. Generated by immunoSEQ multiplex PCR, the TCRdb table keeps only in-frame clones and is missing some. The repertoire holds some 130,000 clones, with 60% to 85% as singletons. V and J are TRBV2 and TRBJ2-3; the D gene is possibly TRBD1 (5 bases). The material sequenced was PBMCs. This receptor was identified in a woman aged 40 to 50 in good health and CMV-seronegative. In nucleotides, the CDR3 is TGTGCCAGCAGGACCACAGGATCAGATACGCAGTATTTT. Its protein product is CASRTTGSDTQYF. Full variable domain (missing parts from reference TRBV2 and TRBJ2-3): EPEVTQTPSHQVTQMGQEVILRCVPISNHLYFYWYRQILGQKVEFLVSFYNNEISEKSEIFDDQFSVERPDGSNFTLKIRSTKLEDSAMYFCASRTTGSDTQYFGPGTRLTVL.